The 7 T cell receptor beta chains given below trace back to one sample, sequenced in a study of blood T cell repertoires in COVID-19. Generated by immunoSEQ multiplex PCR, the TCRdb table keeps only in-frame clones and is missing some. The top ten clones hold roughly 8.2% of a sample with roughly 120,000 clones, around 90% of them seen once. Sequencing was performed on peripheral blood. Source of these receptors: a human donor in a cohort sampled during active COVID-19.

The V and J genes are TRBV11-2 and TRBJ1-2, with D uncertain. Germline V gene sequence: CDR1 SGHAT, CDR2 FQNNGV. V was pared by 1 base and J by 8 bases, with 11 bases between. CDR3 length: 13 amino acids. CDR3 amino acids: CASSLVTEAGYTF. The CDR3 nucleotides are TGTGCCAGCAGCTTAGTGACCGAGGCAGGCTACACCTTC.

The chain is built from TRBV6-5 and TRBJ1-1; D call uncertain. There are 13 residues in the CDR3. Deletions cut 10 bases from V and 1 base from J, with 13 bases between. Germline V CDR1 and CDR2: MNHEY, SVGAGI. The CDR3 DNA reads TGTGCCACCCACTCCCCAAAGAACACTGAAGCTTTCTTT. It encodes CATHSPKNTEAFF.

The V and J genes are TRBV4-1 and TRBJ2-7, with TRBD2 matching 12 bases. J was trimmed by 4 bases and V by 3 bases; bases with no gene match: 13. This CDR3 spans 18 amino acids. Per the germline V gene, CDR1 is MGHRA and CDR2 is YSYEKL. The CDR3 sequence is CASSHRSPTSGSPYEQYF. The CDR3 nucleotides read TGCGCCAGCAGCCACCGTTCCCCGACTAGCGGGAGTCCATACGAGCAGTACTTC.

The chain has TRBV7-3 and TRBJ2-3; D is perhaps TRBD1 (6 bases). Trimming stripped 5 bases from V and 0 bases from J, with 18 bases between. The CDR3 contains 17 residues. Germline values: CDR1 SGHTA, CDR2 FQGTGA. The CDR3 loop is CASSLRVGGPSTDTQYF. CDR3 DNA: TGTGCCAGCAGCCTCCGTGTTGGGGGCCCGAGCACAGATACGCAGTATTTT.

The CDR3 sequence: CASSLGGGTGYEQYF. As DNA, the CDR3 is TGTGCCAGCAGCTTAGGGGGGGGGACCGGGTACGAGCAGTACTTC. The genes are TRBV7-2 and TRBJ2-7; 7 positions agree with TRBD2. The CDR3 has 15 amino acids. V trimming: 1 base; J trimming: 4 bases; junction bases outside the gene matches: 7. Germline values: CDR1 SGHTA, CDR2 FQGNSA. The full variable domain, rest sourced from reference TRBV7-2 and TRBJ2-7, is GAGVSQSPSNKVTEKGKDVELRCDPISGHTALYWYRQSLGQGLEFLIYFQGNSAPDKSGLPSDRFSAERTGGSVSTLTIQRTQQEDSAVYLCASSLGGGTGYEQYFGPGTRLTVT.

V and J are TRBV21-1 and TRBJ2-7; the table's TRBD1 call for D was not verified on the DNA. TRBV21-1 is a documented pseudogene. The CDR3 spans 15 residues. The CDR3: CASSKAPAGGYEQYF. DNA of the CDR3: TGTGCCAGCAGCAAAGCCCCAGCAGGGGGCTACGAGCAGTACTTC.

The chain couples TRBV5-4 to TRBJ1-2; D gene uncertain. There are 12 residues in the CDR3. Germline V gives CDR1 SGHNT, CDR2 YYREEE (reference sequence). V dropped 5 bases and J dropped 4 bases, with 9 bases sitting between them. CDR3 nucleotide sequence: TGTGCCAGCAGTTTAAACAGCTATGGCTACACCTTC. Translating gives CASSLNSYGYTF.